The T cell receptor beta chain described here comes from a study of metastatic and nonmetastatic thyroid tumors. About the research overall: For malignant and benign thyroid patients, tumor or nodule tissue and blood were the sources whose repertoires were compared.

V lost 3 bases and J 0 bases, leaving 6 bases between the germline ends. The CDR3 has 15 residues. Germline-derived CDR1 and CDR2 are KGHSH and LQKENI. Original handling: It was from CDR3 differences across clinicopathological groups that a distant-metastasis classifier for papillary thyroid cancer was built. From the PCR reads, TCRdb re-called clones with MiXCR. In this record, the V and J calls reflect TCRdb's handling and not the investigators' own analysis. The sample has about 92,000 clones; just under 15% are singletons. Ahead of thyroid surgery, no patient had received treatment of any kind. Sequencing was carried out using blood. This sequence joins TRBV18 and TRBJ2-6; D is uncertain. This TCR derives from a female donor with papillary thyroid cancer or a benign thyroid nodule (not recorded which). Some clones in this sample may be carry-over from other donors' samples. CDR3 sequence: CASSPSGSGANVLTF. CDR3 DNA sequence: TGTGCCAGCTCACCGTCGGGCTCTGGGGCCAACGTCCTGACTTTC.